This T cell receptor beta chain stems from a study of cytomegalovirus exposure and HLA in healthy donors. The study, taken as a whole, reports: As a later analysis revealed, the rate of TCR association differed by HLA locus, with DRB1 most and HLA-C fewest.

Details on this clone: The antigen is unknown.

The PCR ran on 60 Vbeta and 13 Jbeta primers. Profiled with immunoSEQ multiplex PCR; TCRdb holds only in-frame clones, not every one. The sample has roughly 110,000 clones; over 75% are singletons. The receptor's source is a young man in good health and CMV-seronegative. The specimen was PBMCs.

This CDR3 reads CASSVRGQGIASGYGYTF. CDR3 nucleotide sequence: TGTGCCAGCAGCGTCCGTGGACAGGGGATTGCTTCTGGCTATGGCTACACCTTC. V is TRBV7-2 and J is TRBJ1-2; 9 nucleotides match TRBD1. This CDR3 is 18 amino acids long. The germline V gene has CDR1 SGHTA and CDR2 FQGNSA. V trimming: 5 bases; J trimming: 4 bases; junction bases outside the gene matches: 17.